Sequencing of this TCR beta chain was carried out in a study of cytomegalovirus exposure and HLA in healthy donors. This clone has only a few counts. PCR employed 60 Vbeta and 13 Jbeta primers. As processed by the authors: Later work found around 80 million unique TCR beta chains, with 9.5 million to 11 million shared. Data came from immunoSEQ multiplex PCR; TCRdb stores just in-frame clones and leaves some out. The V and J calls and the clone size are those of that table, but D and trimming were determined from the DNA. The table lists 110,000 or so clones, roughly 70% of them singletons. Deletions cut 3 bases from V and 7 bases from J, with 13 bases between. Germline CDR1 is ENHRY and CDR2 is SYGVKD. The CDR3 loop spans 14 amino acids.

Sequences were obtained from PBMCs. The gene calls are TRBV10-3 and TRBJ2-1, with D possibly matching TRBD2 (5 bases). This sequence originates from a woman aged 40 to 55 in good health and CMV-seropositive. The CDR3 reads CAISDRGARNEQFF. CDR3 DNA sequence: TGTGCCATCAGTGATCGGGGAGCACGGAATGAGCAGTTCTTC.